Presented here are 20 T cell receptor beta chains from one specimen sequenced in a study of cytomegalovirus exposure and HLA in healthy donors. Primers for the PCR totalled 60 Vbeta and 13 Jbeta. Repertoires were generated with immunoSEQ multiplex PCR, while TCRdb's copy carries only in-frame clones and drops some. Of about 120,000 clones in the sample, around four fifths were seen once. The sample comprised PBMCs. These TCRs come from a man aged 18 to 29 in good health and CMV-seropositive.

The chain links TRBV2 to TRBJ2-3, with D tentatively TRBD1 (6 bases). V was cut by 7 bases and J by 6 bases, with 8 bases left in between. CDR1 SNHLY and CDR2 FYNNEI come from the germline V gene. This CDR3 is built from 11 residues. CDR3 DNA: TGTGCCAGCATGAGGGGGGATACGCAGTATTTT. This codes for CASMRGDTQYF. Using reference TRBV2 and TRBJ2-3 for the parts outside the CDR3, the full variable domain is EPEVTQTPSHQVTQMGQEVILRCVPISNHLYFYWYRQILGQKVEFLVSFYNNEISEKSEIFDDQFSVERPDGSNFTLKIRSTKLEDSAMYFCASMRGDTQYFGPGTRLTVL.

This clone appeared a few times. The J gene is TRBJ1-6, the V gene TRBV28; 8 bases are shared with TRBD1. This CDR3 is 14 amino acids long. CDR1 is MDHEN, CDR2 SYDVKM, per germline. Trimming took 6 bases from V and 10 from J; bases not matched to a gene: 8. CDR3 bases: TGTGCCAGCAGACCTACAGGGGGGCCGTCACCCCTCCACTTT. Amino acid sequence: CASRPTGGPSPLHF. The complete variable domain, with remaining parts taken from reference TRBV28 and TRBJ1-6, reads DVKVTQSSRYLVKRTGEKVFLECVQDMDHENMFWYRQDPGLGLRLIYFSYDVKMKEKGDIPEGYSVSREKKERFSLILESASTNQTSMYLCASRPTGGPSPLHFGNGTRLTVT.

A few counts support this clone. V and J are TRBV6-1 and TRBJ1-3; tentatively, D is TRBD1 (6 bases). V was shortened by 3 bases and J by 2 bases, with 11 bases between the two germline ends. CDR1 and CDR2 from the germline V gene are MNHNS and SASEGT. The CDR3 length is 15 residues. The CDR3 protein is CASSDLQGTGNTIYF. Written as DNA, the CDR3 is TGTGCCAGCAGTGATTTACAGGGAACTGGAAACACCATATATTTT.

The sample holds a few counts of this clone. The same CDR3 can be traced to other DNA sequences in this sample. V usage is TRBV20-1 and J usage is TRBJ2-7; D is possibly TRBD1 (6 bases). Germline V gene lookup returns CDR1 DFQATT and CDR2 SNEGSKA (reference sequence). The CDR3 has 11 residues. With 5 bases removed from V and 3 bases from J, the gap between germline ends came to 8 bases. CDR3 sequence (DNA): TGCAGTGCTCGGGACAACTACGAGCAGTACTTC. This gives the protein CSARDNYEQYF.

V and J are TRBV29-1 and TRBJ2-1; TRBD2 matches at 8 bases. J was trimmed by 4 bases and V by 7 bases; bases with no gene match: 6. The CDR3 loop spans 13 amino acids. Germline V gene sequence: CDR1 SQVTM, CDR2 ANQGSEA. CDR3 in DNA: TGCAGCGCCGGGGGGGGGCCGTACAATGAGCAGTTCTTC. It codes for CSAGGGPYNEQFF.

This chain joins TRBV29-1 and TRBJ1-2, with D possibly being TRBD1 (5 bases). CDR3 length: 12 amino acids. CDR1 and CDR2 from the germline V gene are SQVTM and ANQGSEA. V was pared by 3 bases and J by 7 bases, with 12 bases between. CDR3 coding DNA: TGCAGCGTTGATTGGCAGGGCGGTGGCTACACCTTC. This encodes CSVDWQGGGYTF.

The DNA for the CDR3 is TGTGCCAGCATCCTCGGGCAGGGGAGAGAGACCCAGTACTTC. Translated, it gives CASILGQGRETQYF. This chain links TRBV21-1 with TRBJ2-5; the D call of TRBD1 is as the table states it, not checked on the DNA. TRBV21-1 is a documented pseudogene. This CDR3 spans 14 amino acids.

This clone was recorded only once. Written as DNA, the CDR3 is TGTGCCAGCAGCCTGGGGGACAGAGGCTCACCCCTCCACTTT. Encoded protein: CASSLGDRGSPLHF. The J gene is TRBJ1-6, the V gene TRBV13; TRBD1 aligns across 7 bases. CDR1 and CDR2 (germline): PRHDT, FYEKMQ (reference sequence). After removal of 5 bases from V and 10 bases from J, the junction contained 8 bases not matched to a gene. The CDR3 totals 14 residues.

This chain uses TRBV29-1 with TRBJ2-7, with D perhaps matching TRBD2 (7 bases). V was shortened by 6 bases and J by 0 bases, with 15 bases between the two germline ends. This CDR3 has 14 residues. From germline, CDR1 is SQVTM and CDR2 ANQGSEA. The chain's CDR3 is CSVPGGPSSYEQYF. The CDR3 nucleotides are TGCAGCGTGCCCGGGGGGCCCAGCTCCTACGAGCAGTACTTC.

The chain has TRBV10-3 and TRBJ2-7; 9 bases line up with TRBD2. Unmatched junction bases numbered 8, after V lost 0 bases and J lost 5 bases. This CDR3 is built from 16 residues. The germline V gene encodes CDR1 ENHRY and CDR2 SYGVKD. CDR3 coding DNA: TGTGCCATCAGTGAGTCGCGCGGCGGGGGGGCAGACGAGCAGTACTTC. It encodes CAISESRGGGADEQYF.

The chain joins TRBV7-8 to TRBJ2-7, with TRBD1 matching over 10 bases. V trimming: 10 bases; J trimming: 7 bases; junction bases outside the gene matches: 7. This CDR3 comprises 12 residues. Germline V gives CDR1 SGHVS, CDR2 FQNEAQ. The CDR3 spells CATTTGGIEQYF. Here the CDR3 DNA reads TGTGCCACCACGACAGGGGGCATTGAGCAGTACTTC.

This clone was counted a few times. This rearrangement joins TRBV5-8 to TRBJ2-7; D not resolved. Germline V CDR1 and CDR2: SGHTS, YDEGEE. Between the trimmed V and J ends, which lost 6 bases and 2 bases, there was a span of 18 bases. There are 15 residues in the CDR3. The CDR3 sequence is CASTPTPAQTYEQYF. CDR3 nucleotides: TGTGCCAGCACCCCGACGCCGGCACAGACCTACGAGCAGTACTTC.

This chain uses TRBV6-6 with TRBJ2-5, with TRBD2 matching 10 bases. Per germline, CDR1 MNHNY and CDR2 SVGAGI (reference sequence). CDR3 length: 15 residues. Losses at the gene ends were 5 bases for V and 5 bases for J; bases not matched to a gene: 8. This CDR3 reads CASSLSGTSDETQYF. CDR3 nucleotides: TGTGCCAGCAGTCTCTCCGGGACTAGCGACGAGACCCAGTACTTC.

J is TRBJ1-1 and V is TRBV7-9; D perhaps matches TRBD1 (5 bases). This CDR3 is built from 13 residues. Germline CDR1 reads SEHNR; CDR2 reads FQNEAQ (reference sequence). The V gene lost 5 bases and the J gene lost 10 bases, with 17 bases spanning the gap. CDR3 region: CASSLYGGEGAFF. DNA for the CDR3: TGTGCCAGCAGCCTTTACGGAGGGGAGGGAGCTTTCTTT.

The chain couples TRBV5-8 to TRBJ2-5, with 7 bases identical to TRBD1. CDR1 SGHTS and CDR2 YDEGEE come from the germline V gene. The CDR3 spans 14 residues. V was pared by 5 bases and J by 4 bases, with 8 bases of the junction left unmatched. CDR3 residues: CASSSLTGVETQYF. CDR3 DNA: TGTGCCAGCAGTTCACTTACAGGGGTAGAGACCCAGTACTTC.

The rearrangement uses TRBV18 and TRBJ1-1; no reliable D call. There are 14 residues in the CDR3. Germline V gene data show CDR1 as KGHSH and CDR2 as LQKENI. Trimming stripped 0 bases from V and 1 base from J, with 6 bases between. The CDR3 DNA is TGTGCCAGCTCACCACCGCCGAGGAACACTGAAGCTTTCTTT. It specifies CASSPPPRNTEAFF.

The rearrangement links TRBV19 to TRBJ1-6, with D possibly TRBD1 on 5 matching bases. Trimming left V 4 bases short and J 10 bases short, with 14 bases between. Germline-derived CDR1 and CDR2 are LNHDA and SQIVND (reference sequence). The CDR3 extends over 14 amino acids. The CDR3 is CASSTVSGQSPLHF. In DNA, the CDR3 is TGTGCCAGTAGTACCGTTTCAGGGCAATCACCCCTCCACTTT.

This chain uses TRBV6-4 with TRBJ1-1; possibly TRBD1 for D (6 bases). There are 14 residues in the CDR3. Trimming took 6 bases from V and 0 from J, leaving 11 bases between them. Germline CDR1 MRHNA, CDR2 SNTAGT. Here the CDR3 reads CASRADRLNTEAFF. The CDR3 DNA sequence: TGTGCCAGCAGAGCCGACAGGTTGAACACTGAAGCTTTCTTT.

In its sample, this clone was seen once. The chain employs TRBV6-5 and TRBJ2-1; no reliable D call. The CDR3 has 14 residues. Germline CDR1 is MNHEY and CDR2 is SVGAGI. V was shortened by 2 bases and J by 0 bases, with 5 bases between the two germline ends. For the CDR3, the DNA is TGTGCCAGCAGTTACGTTAGCTCCTACAATGAGCAGTTCTTC. This gives the protein CASSYVSSYNEQFF.

The chain is built from TRBV6-5 and TRBJ1-4; D remains ambiguous. CDR1 and CDR2 from the germline V gene are MNHEY and SVGAGI. Trimming stripped 3 bases from V and 0 bases from J, with 11 bases between. The CDR3 is 16 amino acids. For the CDR3, the DNA is TGTGCCAGCAGTTATTCACAGTATACAACTAATGAAAAACTGTTTTTT. This sequence encodes CASSYSQYTTNEKLFF.